A selection of T cell receptor beta chains follows, all from one sample in a study of cytomegalovirus exposure and HLA in healthy donors. Method: immunoSEQ multiplex PCR; TCRdb's copy keeps in-frame clones and lacks some. Of fewer than 150,000 clones in the sample, 60% to 80% were seen once. Sequences were obtained from PBMCs. These receptors were collected from a man aged 25 to 40 in good health and CMV-seronegative. Both conserved end residues are part of each CDR3. A D gene is named only where the DNA matches it firmly. Only some rows state a clone size, as once, few, many or a class for expanded clones.

d_gene	abundance	j_gene	v_gene	CDR3aa	CDR3nt
TRBD2	once	TRBJ2-5	TRBV5-1	CASSQNGLAGPRETQYF	TGCGCCAGCAGCCAAAACGGACTAGCGGGTCCCCGGGAGACCCAGTACTTC
TRBD1	.	TRBJ1-1	TRBV14	CASSQTGALNTEAFF	TGTGCCAGCAGCCAGACAGGGGCCTTGAACACTGAAGCTTTCTTT
TRBD1	.	TRBJ2-7	TRBV10-3	CAIRTGDSYEQYF	TGTGCCATCAGGACAGGGGATAGCTACGAGCAGTACTTC
.	.	TRBJ1-1	TRBV6-6	CASSFQSRGTEAFF	TGTGCCAGCAGTTTCCAGTCCCGAGGCACTGAAGCTTTCTTT
TRBD2	.	TRBJ2-1	TRBV7-9	CASSLLAGGGNEQFF	TGTGCCAGCAGCTTACTAGCGGGAGGAGGGAATGAGCAGTTCTTC
TRBD1	once	TRBJ1-4	TRBV7-9	CASSRTGNEKLFF	TGTGCCAGCTCCCGGACAGGGAATGAAAAACTGTTTTTT
.	.	TRBJ2-1	TRBV14	CASSPVTDTGSYNEQFF	TGTGCCAGCAGCCCAGTGACAGATACCGGCTCCTACAATGAGCAGTTCTTC
TRBD1	.	TRBJ1-2	TRBV6-5	CASSYTRGQGWYGYTF	TGTGCCAGCAGTTACACCCGGGGACAGGGGTGGTATGGCTACACCTTC
.	.	TRBJ1-1	TRBV18	CASSPEQYEAFF	TGTGCCAGCTCACCCGAACAGTATGAAGCTTTCTTT
.	few	TRBJ1-1	TRBV27	CATRGYTEAFF	TGTGCCACCCGGGGATACACTGAAGCTTTCTTT
TRBD1	.	TRBJ1-2	TRBV28	CASSPGGTATDFYGYTF	TGTGCCAGCAGTCCAGGGGGAACAGCTACTGATTTCTATGGCTACACCTTC
.	.	TRBJ2-2	TRBV9	CASSLNTGELFF	TGTGCCAGCAGCCTAAACACCGGGGAGCTGTTTTTT
.	few	TRBJ1-1	TRBV18	CASSRGENTEAFF	TGTGCCAGCTCACGCGGGGAGAACACTGAAGCTTTCTTT
.	once	TRBJ2-2	TRBV9	CASSPGLTNTGELFF	TGTGCCAGCAGTCCGGGACTCACGAACACCGGGGAGCTGTTTTTT
TRBD1	.	TRBJ2-1	TRBV7-9	CASRKTGAVDEQFF	TGTGCCAGCAGGAAAACAGGGGCGGTGGATGAGCAGTTCTTC
.	.	TRBJ1-4	TRBV27	CASSLSSLPSVGGLFF	TGTGCCAGCAGTTTATCGTCACTCCCGTCCGTCGGGGGACTGTTTTTT
.	.	TRBJ2-7	TRBV6-1	CASSAQPTVYYEQYF	TGTGCCAGCAGTGCACAACCGACAGTCTACTACGAGCAGTACTTC
.	.	TRBJ2-7	TRBV6-6	CASSYPNRDTNYEQYF	TGTGCCAGCAGTTACCCGAACCGGGACACCAATTACGAGCAGTACTTC
TRBD2	.	TRBJ2-7	TRBV7-9	CASSLGSSGTYEQYF	TGTGCCAGCAGCTTAGGGTCTAGCGGGACCTACGAGCAGTACTTC
TRBD1	.	TRBJ2-5	TRBV7-2	CASSLTAGQGQETQYF	TGTGCCAGCAGCTTAACCGCTGGACAGGGGCAAGAGACCCAGTACTTC
TRBD1	few	TRBJ1-1	TRBV5-1	CASSLDTGGWGTEAFF	TGCGCCAGCAGCTTGGATACAGGGGGATGGGGCACTGAAGCTTTCTTT
.	.	TRBJ1-4	TRBV7-9	CASSRSTGGKEKLFF	TGTGCCAGCAGCCGCTCGACCGGGGGGAAAGAAAAACTGTTTTTT
TRBD1	.	TRBJ1-6	TRBV9	CASRQGTGSYSPLHF	TGTGCCAGCAGGCAGGGGACAGGGTCTTATTCACCCCTCCACTTT
TRBD2	once	TRBJ2-3	TRBV5-6	CASSLASSGRTDTQYF	TGTGCCAGCAGCTTGGCCTCTAGCGGGAGGACAGATACGCAGTATTTT
.	once	TRBJ2-1	TRBV6-5	CASSYGTGYHEQFF	TGTGCCAGCAGTTACGGCACAGGGTACCATGAGCAGTTCTTC
TRBD1	.	TRBJ2-5	TRBV5-1	CASSLRTGRETQYF	TGCGCCAGCAGCCTTCGGACAGGGAGGGAGACCCAGTACTTC
.	.	TRBJ1-2	TRBV27	CASSPNQQKNYGYTF	TGTGCCAGCAGTCCAAACCAACAGAAAAACTATGGCTACACCTTC
TRBD1	few	TRBJ1-2	TRBV5-5	CASSLRDRDGYTF	TGTGCCAGCAGCTTGCGGGACAGGGATGGCTACACCTTC
TRBD1	.	TRBJ2-3	TRBV19	CASSWTGGLDTQYF	TGTGCCAGTAGCTGGACAGGGGGGCTAGATACGCAGTATTTT
TRBD2	.	TRBJ2-5	TRBV5-4	CASSLGSGSSKTQYF	TGTGCCAGCAGCTTGGGGAGCGGGAGTTCGAAGACCCAGTACTTC
.	.	TRBJ2-1	TRBV7-9	CASSLALSRHNEQFF	TGTGCCAGCAGCTTAGCGCTAAGCAGGCACAATGAGCAGTTCTTC
.	once	TRBJ1-1	TRBV18	CASSPGVHNTEAFF	TGTGCCAGCTCACCCGGGGTCCACAACACTGAAGCTTTCTTT